Below are 21 T cell receptor beta chains sequenced from a single sample in a study of identical twins listed by TCRdb under 2016. Receptor libraries were prepared by 5' RACE. Sequencing was performed on an Illumina HiSeq 2000. TCRdb reworked the public reads: Q25 trimming with fastp, MiXCR clone assembly, productive beta chains retained. Rows are unified per CDR3 protein, each entry keeping the most common DNA and genes. For this sample there are about 520,000 distinct CDR3 sequences; around 20% appear just once. Together, the top ten hold about 0.91% of the sample. These data were also filed under a second study, of T cells expressing NK-cell markers.

The sample was CD4+ T cells sorted from blood. The receptor set was obtained from a woman aged 18 to 35 in good health.

The V gene is TRBV12-3 or TRBV12-4, the J gene TRBJ1-5, with a weak D call TRBD1 (5 bases). The CDR3 extends over 15 amino acids. V was trimmed by 6 bases and J by 2 bases, leaving 14 bases between them. The CDR3 coding sequence is TGTGCCAGCAGGTCCGGGACTCTACGCAATCAGCCCCAGCATTTT. Protein product: CASRSGTLRNQPQHF.

In its sample, this clonotype was seen a few times. This chain connects TRBV6-1 to TRBJ1-5; weak D call: TRBD1 (6 bases). Trimming pared 6 bases from V and 0 bases from J, leaving 21 bases between. The CDR3 totals 18 residues. Germline V gene lookup returns CDR1 MNHNS and CDR2 SASEGT. The CDR3 region is CASRATGQGIYSNQPQHF. The CDR3 DNA reads TGTGCCAGCAGAGCCACGGGGCAGGGGATTTATAGCAATCAGCCCCAGCATTTT.

This clonotype was counted a few times. The V and J genes are TRBV5-6 and TRBJ2-7; D unclear. Trimming took off 5 bases at V and 0 bases at J, with 15 bases between the two ends. From germline, CDR1 is SGHDT and CDR2 YYEEEE. The CDR3 contains 15 residues. The CDR3 region is CASRSTGRTSYEQYF. In DNA, the CDR3 is TGTGCCAGCAGATCCACCGGCCGAACCTCCTACGAGCAGTACTTC.

This clonotype was counted only a few times. The chain is built from TRBV5-1 and TRBJ2-5; D uncertain. V dropped 4 bases and J dropped 1 base, with 11 bases sitting between them. Germline lookup yields CDR1 SGHRS and CDR2 YFSETQ. The CDR3 has 14 amino acids. CDR3 bases: TGCGCCAGCAGCCAATGGATACCCCAAGAGACCCAGTACTTC. Its protein is CASSQWIPQETQYF.

This chain links TRBV20-1 with TRBJ2-1; D gene ambiguous. Germline V gene data show CDR1 as DFQATT and CDR2 as SNEGSKA (reference sequence). The CDR3 totals 12 residues. V lost 6 bases and J lost 9, with 15 bases in between. The CDR3: CSADGRLGEQFF. CDR3 bases: TGCAGTGCGGACGGAAGGCTGGGTGAGCAGTTCTTC.

This clonotype was seen more than once but under ten times. The rearrangement joins TRBV20-1 to TRBJ1-4, with 9 bases identical to TRBD1. The junction had 11 bases not matched to a gene; V was cut back by 3 bases and J by 6 bases. CDR1 is DFQATT and CDR2 is SNEGSKA in the germline V gene (reference sequence). The CDR3 is 16 residues long. The chain's CDR3 is CSARGGTGTFDEKLFF. The CDR3 region has the DNA TGCAGTGCTAGGGGTGGGACAGGGACGTTCGATGAAAAACTGTTTTTT.

There are many counts of this clonotype. This sequence joins TRBV29-1 and TRBJ2-7; weak D call: TRBD1 (6 bases). The length of the CDR3 is 15 residues. Germline CDR1 and CDR2: SQVTM and ANQGSEA. V was pared by 0 bases and J by 6 bases, with 18 bases between. CDR3 amino acids: CSVEDPQGRVSEQYF. The DNA for the CDR3 is TGCAGCGTTGAAGACCCACAGGGAAGAGTGAGCGAGCAGTACTTC.

This chain links TRBV6-1 with TRBJ1-5; no definite D call. There are 15 residues in the CDR3. The germline V gene encodes CDR1 MNHNS and CDR2 SASEGT. V dropped 0 bases and J dropped 5 bases, with 11 bases sitting between them. The DNA for the CDR3 is TGTGCCAGCAGTGAAGCCGCCGGCAGCTATCAGCCCCAGCATTTT. Translation: CASSEAAGSYQPQHF.

The sample holds a few counts of this clonotype. This sequence joins TRBV29-1 and TRBJ2-1; 7 positions match TRBD2. J lost 6 bases, V lost 3 bases, and 11 bases had no gene match. The CDR3 is made up of 15 amino acids. CDR1 and CDR2 from the germline V gene are SQVTM and ANQGSEA. This chain's CDR3 is CSVEYRLAATNEQFF. The CDR3 coding sequence is TGCAGCGTTGAGTACAGGCTAGCGGCTACCAATGAGCAGTTCTTC.

This clonotype was counted at least ten times. The gene calls are TRBV12-3 or TRBV12-4 and TRBJ1-2, with D unclear. This CDR3 has 12 amino acids. Trimming stripped 6 bases from V and 7 bases from J, with 12 bases between. This CDR3 is CASSLSNRGYTF. CDR3 bases: TGTGCCAGCAGCTTATCGAACCGTGGCTACACCTTC.

CDR3 coding DNA: TGTGCCAGCAGTTTTGTCCCCCGAGGCTCTGAAGCTTTCTTT. Its protein product is CASSFVPRGSEAFF. V is TRBV12-3 or TRBV12-4 and J is TRBJ1-1; D is unresolved. V was trimmed by 3 bases and J by 6 bases, leaving 14 bases between them. This CDR3 is 14 amino acids long.

The chain carries TRBV10-3 and TRBJ2-1; D perhaps matches TRBD2 (7 bases). The V end was cut by 10 bases, the J end by 6 bases, with 22 bases between. The CDR3 loop spans 15 amino acids. Germline assignment: CDR1 ENHRY and CDR2 SYGVKD. The CDR3 is CATSMRGGLGNEQFF. The DNA of the CDR3 is TGTGCCACATCAATGAGGGGGGGCCTAGGCAATGAGCAGTTCTTC.

This clonotype occurred a few times. The V and J genes are TRBV7-3 and TRBJ2-7; 10 bases are a match to TRBD2. Looked up from germline, CDR1 is SGHTA and CDR2 is FQGTGA. The CDR3 has 16 amino acids. After removal of 5 bases from V and 2 bases from J, the junction contained 9 bases not matched to a gene. The CDR3 nucleotides read TGTGCCAGCAGCCCCCTTGGGACTAGCGATGCCTACGAGCAGTACTTC. It is translated as CASSPLGTSDAYEQYF.

The chain joins TRBV11-2 to TRBJ2-1; D may be TRBD1 (6 bases). V lost 2 bases and J 0 bases, leaving 20 bases between the germline ends. Looked up from germline, CDR1 is SGHAT and CDR2 is FQNNGV. This CDR3 contains 19 residues. For the CDR3, the DNA is TGTGCCAGCAGCTTAAGCTTAGTCCGGGACAAGAGCTCCTACAATGAGCAGTTCTTC. Amino acids: CASSLSLVRDKSSYNEQFF.

The chain recombines TRBV20-1 with TRBJ2-7; 14 bases map to TRBD2. The CDR3 covers 15 residues. Germline trimming cut 1 base from V and 6 bases from J; bases unmatched to any gene: 5. The germline gives CDR1 DFQATT, CDR2 SNEGSKA (reference sequence). CDR3 sequence: CSARAVTSGRGEQYF. DNA for the CDR3: TGCAGTGCTAGAGCCGTGACTAGCGGGAGGGGCGAGCAGTACTTC.

A single count supports this clonotype. The chain joins TRBV20-1 to TRBJ1-2; 11 positions agree with TRBD1. Germline trimming cut 0 bases from V and 10 bases from J; bases unmatched to any gene: 13. The germline gives CDR1 DFQATT, CDR2 SNEGSKA (reference sequence). The CDR3 spans 16 residues. CDR3 DNA sequence: TGCAGTGCTAGAGAGATGTCCTTACCGGGACAGGGGGTCTACACCTTC. It yields the protein CSAREMSLPGQGVYTF.

This clonotype showed up just a few times. This rearrangement joins TRBV29-1 to TRBJ2-2; 9 bases are a match to TRBD1. V dropped 6 bases and J dropped 0; count of bases not matched to a gene: 5. Germline V gives CDR1 SQVTM, CDR2 ANQGSEA. The CDR3 is 15 residues long. The CDR3 DNA reads as TGCAGCGTCGGGACAGGGTGGGCGAACACCGGGGAGCTGTTTTTT. This sequence encodes CSVGTGWANTGELFF.

V gene TRBV6-2 or TRBV6-3 combines with J gene TRBJ2-7; D ambiguous. The germline CDR1 and CDR2 sequences are MNHEY and SVGEGT. V gave up 7 bases and J gave up 0 bases, with 19 bases separating them. The CDR3 has 16 amino acids. Here the CDR3 DNA reads TGTGCCAGCACCACCCATGCGAGGACGAGCTCCTACGAGCAGTACTTC. Residues: CASTTHARTSSYEQYF.

V gene TRBV28 combines with J gene TRBJ2-7, with TRBD1 matching 7 bases. V was pared by 6 bases and J by 2 bases, with 7 bases of the junction left unmatched. The V gene's germline CDR1 is MDHEN and CDR2 SYDVKM. CDR3 size: 14 residues. DNA for the CDR3: TGTGCCAGCAGCCTCACAGGGGACACCTACGAGCAGTACTTC. This encodes CASSLTGDTYEQYF.

This clonotype was detected only a few times. The chain uses TRBV5-1 and TRBJ2-7, with D possibly TRBD1 on 6 matching bases. V lost 4 bases and J lost 7, with 12 bases in between. This CDR3 comprises 12 residues. Germline V gene data show CDR1 as SGHRS and CDR2 as YFSETQ. This CDR3 reads CASSPDRTEQYF. The CDR3 region has the DNA TGCGCCAGCAGCCCGGACAGAACGGAGCAGTACTTC.

The V gene is TRBV7-9, the J gene TRBJ1-1; a possible D gene is TRBD1 (5 bases). This CDR3 spans 14 amino acids. Germline V CDR1 and CDR2: SEHNR, FQNEAQ (reference sequence). Trimming cost V 7 bases and J 4 bases, with 16 bases left between them. Here the CDR3 DNA reads TGTGCCAGCATCCAGGTTAGGGGAGGCACTGAAGCTTTCTTT. Translated, it gives CASIQVRGGTEAFF.